Listed here are 29 T cell receptor beta chains from one sample, sequenced in a study. Profiling relied on immunoSEQ multiplex PCR, and the TCRdb table lists in-frame clones only, not all of them. The sample lists about 68,000 clones, 93% occurring once. The sample consisted of PBMCs. The receptors shown here come from a man aged 35 to 55 with rheumatoid arthritis.

This chain links TRBV7-3 with TRBJ2-5, with 9 bases that match TRBD1. Trimming took 5 bases from V and 5 from J; bases not matched to a gene: 9. The length of the CDR3 is 15 residues. CDR1 SGHTA and CDR2 FQGTGA come from the germline V gene. The chain's CDR3 is CASSVGTGPWETQYF. CDR3 bases: TGTGCCAGCAGCGTGGGGACAGGGCCTTGGGAGACCCAGTACTTC.

This clone was observed a single time. The chain couples TRBV5-1 to TRBJ2-3; D remains unclear. The V end lost 0 bases, the J end lost 1 base, and 12 bases lay between the germline ends. Germline assignment: CDR1 SGHRS and CDR2 YFSETQ. The CDR3 extends over 16 amino acids. CDR3 DNA: TGCGCCAGCAGCTTGGTCCCGGAGACACGCACAGATACGCAGTATTTT. Translated, it gives CASSLVPETRTDTQYF.

The V gene is TRBV5-8, the J gene TRBJ1-3, with TRBD1 matching over 8 bases. This CDR3 is 15 amino acids long. Germline V gene sequence: CDR1 SGHTS, CDR2 YDEGEE. The V and J ends lost 4 bases and 7 bases, in that order; junction bases with no gene match: 10. DNA of the CDR3: TGTGCCAGCAGCCCCGGACAGGGATTCTGGAACACCATATATTTT. Translation: CASSPGQGFWNTIYF.

The gene calls are TRBV6-5 and TRBJ1-3; D is uncertain. Germline lookup yields CDR1 MNHEY and CDR2 SVGAGI. The CDR3 runs 13 residues. V was shortened by 7 bases and J by 4 bases, with 11 bases between the two germline ends. CDR3 region: CASIRPHGNTIYF. CDR3 in DNA: TGTGCCAGCATCCGCCCTCACGGAAACACCATATATTTT.

The rearrangement uses TRBV30 and TRBJ2-7; 8 bases agree with TRBD2. CDR3 length equals 15 residues. Per germline, CDR1 GTSNPN and CDR2 SVGIG (reference sequence). V gave up 0 bases and J gave up 0 bases; unmatched junction bases: 4. CDR3 in amino acids: CAWSVRAGVSYEQYF. In DNA, the CDR3 is TGTGCCTGGAGTGTGCGAGCGGGAGTCTCCTACGAGCAGTACTTC.

The V and J genes are TRBV11-3 and TRBJ2-7; TRBD1 is a possible D gene (5 bases). The germline gives CDR1 SGHNT, CDR2 YENEEA. Trimming stripped 1 base from V and 3 bases from J, with 7 bases between. This CDR3 is 13 amino acids long. DNA of the CDR3: TGTGCCAGCAGCTTAGGGGGCGGCTACGAGCAGTACTTC. It codes for CASSLGGGYEQYF.

V is TRBV11-2 and J is TRBJ2-3; D is perhaps TRBD2 (6 bases). The CDR3 is 17 amino acids. Between the trimmed V and J ends, which lost 6 bases and 3 bases, there was a span of 22 bases. Germline CDR1 reads SGHAT; CDR2 reads FQNNGV. CDR3 sequence reads: CASRRGAGSFNTDTQYF. CDR3 nucleotide sequence: TGTGCCAGCAGACGGGGTGCGGGATCGTTTAATACAGATACGCAGTATTTT.

The chain joins TRBV12-3 or TRBV12-4 to TRBJ2-7; the D gene is possibly TRBD2 (6 bases). This CDR3 comprises 12 residues. The V gene lost 7 bases and the J gene lost 4 bases, with 11 bases spanning the gap. The CDR3 region has the DNA TGTGCCAGCACCCTGGGGGGTTACGAGCAGTACTTC. Its translation: CASTLGGYEQYF.

This clone was observed a handful of times. The rearrangement uses TRBV7-9 and TRBJ1-2, with TRBD1 matching over 9 bases. The CDR3 extends over 14 amino acids. Per germline, CDR1 SEHNR and CDR2 FQNEAQ (reference sequence). V dropped 5 bases and J dropped 6; count of bases not matched to a gene: 7. CDR3 nucleotide sequence: TGTGCCAGCAGCCGTATACAGGGGGCGGATGGCTACACCTTC. It yields the protein CASSRIQGADGYTF.

The V call is TRBV3-1 (or the pseudogene TRBV3-2), the J call TRBJ2-2; no definite D call. The V and J ends lost 0 bases and 6 bases respectively, with 11 bases between them. This CDR3 is built from 15 residues. Germline V gene data show CDR1 as LGHDT and CDR2 as YNNKEL (reference sequence). CDR3 residues: CASSQDRGVSGELFF. DNA for the CDR3: TGTGCCAGCAGCCAAGATCGTGGGGTGTCCGGGGAGCTGTTTTTT.

V is TRBV7-9 and J is TRBJ2-2, with D perhaps being TRBD1 or TRBD2 (5 bases each). V was pared by 7 bases and J by 1 base, with 13 bases between. This CDR3 has 15 residues. Per germline, CDR1 SEHNR and CDR2 FQNEAQ (reference sequence). The CDR3 bases are TGTGCCAGCACCCTGACAGAGGGGAACACCGGGGAGCTGTTTTTT. This codes for CASTLTEGNTGELFF.

The rearrangement joins TRBV29-1 to TRBJ2-2; perhaps D is TRBD1 or TRBD2 (6 bases each). In germline, CDR1 is SQVTM, CDR2 ANQGSEA. This CDR3 has 15 amino acids. V was cut by 4 bases and J by 3 bases, with 15 bases left in between. DNA for the CDR3: TGCAGCGTTGGGGGCGGGACAATCCACACCGGGGAGCTGTTTTTT. This encodes CSVGGGTIHTGELFF.

V usage is TRBV10-3 and J usage is TRBJ2-7; D possibly corresponds to TRBD1 (5 bases). The CDR3 extends over 18 amino acids. Per germline, CDR1 ENHRY and CDR2 SYGVKD. Trimming took off 4 bases at V and 4 bases at J, with 26 bases between the two ends. The CDR3 is CAISVKYSGHPTGYEQYF. CDR3 in DNA: TGTGCCATCAGTGTAAAATATTCAGGACATCCTACTGGGTACGAGCAGTACTTC.

This chain joins TRBV28 and TRBJ2-3; D is unresolved. CDR3 length: 12 residues. Trimming shortened V by 3 bases and J by 2 bases, and 3 bases separated the two germline ends. Germline V gene data show CDR1 as MDHEN and CDR2 as SYDVKM. In DNA form, the CDR3 reads TGTGCCAGCAGTTTCTTCACAGATACGCAGTATTTT. This sequence encodes CASSFFTDTQYF.

The rearrangement joins TRBV14 to TRBJ1-1, with no clear D. There are 13 residues in the CDR3. Trimming left V 4 bases short and J 2 bases short, with 8 bases between. The germline V gene has CDR1 SGHDN and CDR2 FVKESK. The CDR3 is CASSLTYNTEAFF. DNA of the CDR3: TGTGCCAGCAGCCTTACATACAACACTGAAGCTTTCTTT. Drawing the rest from reference TRBV14 and TRBJ1-1, the complete variable domain is EAGVTQFPSHSVIEKGQTVTLRCDPISGHDNLYWYRRVMGKEIKFLLHFVKESKQDESGMPNNRFLAERTGGTYSTLKVQPAELEDSGVYFCASSLTYNTEAFFGQGTRLTVV.

The CDR3 DNA reads TGTGCCAGCAGTTATGACAGGGTAGTGAACACTGAAGCTTTCTTT. This translates into CASSYDRVVNTEAFF. The chain joins TRBV6-5 to TRBJ1-1; 7 positions match TRBD1. The CDR3 spans 15 residues. Trimming at V came to 3 bases and at J to 0 bases, leaving 4 bases not matched to a gene. Germline assignment: CDR1 MNHEY and CDR2 SVGAGI.

The CDR3 sequence: CASSFRWTGELFF. The CDR3 nucleotides read TGTGCCAGCAGCTTCCGGTGGACCGGGGAGCTGTTTTTT. The rearrangement links TRBV7-2 to TRBJ2-2; D remains ambiguous. Trimming shortened V by 3 bases and J by 5 bases, and 7 bases separated the two germline ends. Germline V gene lookup returns CDR1 SGHTA and CDR2 FQGNSA. This CDR3 contains 13 residues.

The V call is TRBV27, the J call TRBJ1-1, with TRBD1 identical over 9 bases. Germline CDR1 and CDR2: MNHEY and SMNVEV (reference sequence). J gave up 5 bases and V 6 bases, and 10 bases lay outside the gene matches. The CDR3 has 15 residues. CDR3 amino acids: CASRTLTGGYTEAFF. Here the CDR3 DNA reads TGTGCCAGCAGAACCCTGACAGGGGGTTATACTGAAGCTTTCTTT.

The chain combines TRBV7-2 with TRBJ1-6; TRBD1 agrees at 9 bases. This CDR3 region has 15 residues. CDR1 is SGHTA and CDR2 is FQGNSA in the germline V gene. V lost 8 bases to trimming and J lost 3 bases; unmatched junction nucleotides: 5. In DNA, the CDR3 is TGTGCCAGCCAGGACAGGGGCGTCTATAATTCACCCCTCCACTTT. Translation: CASQDRGVYNSPLHF.

J is TRBJ1-1 and V is TRBV5-4, with a weak D call TRBD1 (6 bases). Per germline, CDR1 SGHNT and CDR2 YYREEE (reference sequence). This CDR3 is built from 13 residues. The ends were cut back, 4 bases at V and 2 bases at J, with 9 bases in the middle. The CDR3 DNA sequence: TGTGCCAGCAGCCTACAGGGTAACACTGAAGCTTTCTTT. Amino acid sequence: CASSLQGNTEAFF.

This chain links TRBV5-1 with TRBJ1-5; no definite D call. Trimming took off 1 base at V and 2 bases at J, with 10 bases between the two ends. This CDR3 contains 15 residues. Germline-derived CDR1 and CDR2 are SGHRS and YFSETQ. DNA for the CDR3: TGCGCCAGCAGCTTGACTGGGTCGGGCAATCAGCCCCAGCATTTT. Residues: CASSLTGSGNQPQHF. Full variable domain (rest looked up from reference TRBV5-1 and TRBJ1-5): KAGVTQTPRYLIKTRGQQVTLSCSPISGHRSVSWYQQTPGQGLQFLFEYFSETQRNKGNFPGRFSGRQFSNSRSEMNVSTLELGDSALYLCASSLTGSGNQPQHFGDGTRLSIL.

The chain has TRBV12-5 and TRBJ1-1; no clear D gene. Germline V gives CDR1 LGHNT, CDR2 FRNRAP. V lost 0 bases and J 1 base, leaving 6 bases between the germline ends. This CDR3 contains 14 residues. The CDR3 reads CASGLVVKNTEAFF. In DNA form, the CDR3 reads TGTGCTAGTGGTTTGGTGGTCAAGAACACTGAAGCTTTCTTT.

The chain joins TRBV2 to TRBJ2-7; 9 bases fit TRBD2. J was trimmed by 0 bases and V by 7 bases; bases with no gene match: 7. This CDR3 has 15 residues. Germline CDR1 reads SNHLY; CDR2 reads FYNNEI. The CDR3 DNA follows: TGTGCCAGCATCCGCGGGAGGGGGAGCTCCTACGAGCAGTACTTC. Translated, it gives CASIRGRGSSYEQYF.

This chain uses TRBV15 with TRBJ2-7; maybe TRBD1 (5 bases). Germline CDR1 reads LNHNV; CDR2 reads YYDKDF (reference sequence). The ends were cut back, 1 base at V and 1 base at J, with 11 bases in the middle. The CDR3 consists of 15 residues. CDR3 sequence reads: CATSRVATGSYEQYF. CDR3 DNA: TGTGCCACCAGCAGAGTTGCCACAGGTTCCTACGAGCAGTACTTC.

The chain links TRBV6-5 to TRBJ2-7, with D possibly matching TRBD1 (6 bases). The CDR3 is made up of 14 amino acids. Germline CDR1 and CDR2: MNHEY and SVGAGI. V dropped 6 bases and J dropped 4 bases, with 16 bases sitting between them. The CDR3 sequence: CASRNPGHRYEQYF. CDR3 in DNA: TGTGCCAGCAGAAATCCGGGACACCGATACGAGCAGTACTTC.

The chain is built from TRBV4-2 and TRBJ1-5; D is undetermined. Germline CDR1 LGHNA, CDR2 YNFKEQ. The CDR3 has 15 residues. The V gene lost 4 bases and the J gene lost 4 bases, with 14 bases spanning the gap. CDR3 in amino acids: CASSPDGRTNQPQHF. CDR3 bases: TGTGCCAGCAGCCCGGACGGACGGACTAATCAGCCCCAGCATTTT.

The rearrangement joins TRBV5-6 to TRBJ1-2; TRBD1 aligns across 12 bases. The CDR3 totals 15 residues. CDR1 and CDR2 (germline): SGHDT, YYEEEE. Trimming took 5 bases from V and 8 from J; bases not matched to a gene: 10. This CDR3 reads CASSFRDRGRKGYTF. The CDR3 nucleotides are TGTGCCAGCAGTTTCCGGGACAGGGGGCGAAAGGGCTACACCTTC. Combining the CDR3 with reference TRBV5-6 and TRBJ1-2 gives the whole variable domain DAGVTQSPTHLIKTRGQQVTLRCSPKSGHDTVSWYQQALGQGPQFIFQYYEEEERQRGNFPDRFSGHQFPNYSSELNVNALLLGDSALYLCASSFRDRGRKGYTFGSGTRLTVV.

This chain links TRBV6-5 with TRBJ1-2, with a tentative D call TRBD1 (6 bases). The germline V gene encodes CDR1 MNHEY and CDR2 SVGAGI. The CDR3 contains 16 residues. V lost 1 base to trimming and J lost 2 bases, with 14 bases between them. This chain's CDR3 is CASSYLNSGQNYGYTF. CDR3 DNA: TGTGCCAGCAGTTACTTGAACTCAGGACAGAACTATGGCTACACCTTC.

The J gene is TRBJ2-7, the V gene TRBV24-1; D remains ambiguous. CDR1 and CDR2 (germline): KGHDR, SFDVKD. This CDR3 contains 12 residues. The germline V and J ends were trimmed by 5 bases and 6 bases, with 10 bases remaining between them. The CDR3 reads CATSALEGEQYF. The DNA of the CDR3 is TGTGCCACCAGTGCCCTAGAAGGCGAGCAGTACTTC.